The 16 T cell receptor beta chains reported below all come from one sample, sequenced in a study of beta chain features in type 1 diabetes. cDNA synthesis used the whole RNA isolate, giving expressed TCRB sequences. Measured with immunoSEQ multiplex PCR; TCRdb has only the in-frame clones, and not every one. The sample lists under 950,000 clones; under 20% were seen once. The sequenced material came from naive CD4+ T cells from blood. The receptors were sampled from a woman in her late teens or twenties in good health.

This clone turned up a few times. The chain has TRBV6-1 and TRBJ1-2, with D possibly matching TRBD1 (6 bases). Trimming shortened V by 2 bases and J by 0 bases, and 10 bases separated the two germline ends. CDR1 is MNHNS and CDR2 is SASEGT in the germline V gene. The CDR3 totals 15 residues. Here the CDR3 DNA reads TGTGCCAGCAGTGAAAGGGACATTTCTAACTATGGCTACACCTTC. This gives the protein CASSERDISNYGYTF.

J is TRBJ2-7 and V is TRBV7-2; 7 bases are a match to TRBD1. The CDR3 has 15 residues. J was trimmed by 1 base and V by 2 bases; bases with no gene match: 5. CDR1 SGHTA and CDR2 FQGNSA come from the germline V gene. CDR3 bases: TGTGCCAGCAGCTTATCCGGGACAGCTTCCTACGAGCAGTACTTC. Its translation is CASSLSGTASYEQYF. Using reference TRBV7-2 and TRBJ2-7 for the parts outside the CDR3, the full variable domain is GAGVSQSPSNKVTEKGKDVELRCDPISGHTALYWYRQSLGQGLEFLIYFQGNSAPDKSGLPSDRFSAERTGGSVSTLTIQRTQQEDSAVYLCASSLSGTASYEQYFGPGTRLTVT.

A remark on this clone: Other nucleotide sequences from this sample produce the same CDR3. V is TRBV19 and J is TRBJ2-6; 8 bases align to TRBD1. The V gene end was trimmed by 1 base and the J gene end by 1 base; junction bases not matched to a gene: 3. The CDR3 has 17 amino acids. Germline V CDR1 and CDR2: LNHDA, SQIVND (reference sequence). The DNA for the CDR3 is TGTGCCAGTAGTATAGGCCAGGGGGCTTCTGGGGCCAACGTCCTGACTTTC. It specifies CASSIGQGASGANVLTF.

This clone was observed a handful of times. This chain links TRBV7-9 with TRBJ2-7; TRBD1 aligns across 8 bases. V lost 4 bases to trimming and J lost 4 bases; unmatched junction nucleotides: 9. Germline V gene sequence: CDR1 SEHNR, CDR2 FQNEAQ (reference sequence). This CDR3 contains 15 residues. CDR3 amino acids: CASSSGTGQGYEQYF. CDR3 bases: TGTGCCAGCAGCTCTGGGACAGGTCAGGGGTACGAGCAGTACTTC.

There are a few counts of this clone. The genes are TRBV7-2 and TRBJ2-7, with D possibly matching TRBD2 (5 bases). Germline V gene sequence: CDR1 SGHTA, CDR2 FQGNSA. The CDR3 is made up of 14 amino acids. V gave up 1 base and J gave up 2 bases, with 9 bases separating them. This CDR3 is CASSLVGVTYEQYF. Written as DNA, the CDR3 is TGTGCCAGCAGCTTAGTCGGGGTTACCTACGAGCAGTACTTC.

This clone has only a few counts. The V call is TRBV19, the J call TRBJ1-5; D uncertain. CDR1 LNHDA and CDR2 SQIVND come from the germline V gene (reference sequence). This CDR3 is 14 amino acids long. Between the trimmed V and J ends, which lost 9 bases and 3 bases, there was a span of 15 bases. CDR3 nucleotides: TGTGCCAGCCGATCAACCCCCCACAATCAGCCCCAGCATTTT. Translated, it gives CASRSTPHNQPQHF.

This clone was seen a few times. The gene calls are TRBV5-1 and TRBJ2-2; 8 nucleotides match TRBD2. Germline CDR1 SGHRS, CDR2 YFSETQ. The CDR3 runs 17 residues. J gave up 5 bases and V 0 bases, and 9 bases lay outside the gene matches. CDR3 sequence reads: CASSLGEAGAYTGELFF. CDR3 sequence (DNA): TGCGCCAGCAGCTTGGGGGAAGCGGGAGCTTATACCGGGGAGCTGTTTTTT.

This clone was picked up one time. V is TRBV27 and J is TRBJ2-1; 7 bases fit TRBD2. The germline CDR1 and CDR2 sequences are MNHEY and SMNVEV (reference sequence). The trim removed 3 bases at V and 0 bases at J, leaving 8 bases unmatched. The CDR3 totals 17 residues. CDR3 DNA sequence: TGTGCCAGCAGTTTGAGGGTAGCGGGTTCCTCCTACAATGAGCAGTTCTTC. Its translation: CASSLRVAGSSYNEQFF.

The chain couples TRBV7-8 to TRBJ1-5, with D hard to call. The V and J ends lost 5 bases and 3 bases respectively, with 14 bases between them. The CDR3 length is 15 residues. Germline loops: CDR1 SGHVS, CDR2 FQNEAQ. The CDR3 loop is CASSPGRHNNQPQHF. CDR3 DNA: TGTGCCAGCAGCCCAGGAAGACATAACAATCAGCCCCAGCATTTT.

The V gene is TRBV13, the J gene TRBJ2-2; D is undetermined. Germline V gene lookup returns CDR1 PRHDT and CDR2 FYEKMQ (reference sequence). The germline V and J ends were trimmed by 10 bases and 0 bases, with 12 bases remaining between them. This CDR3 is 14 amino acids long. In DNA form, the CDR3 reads TGTGCCACCCTCAGAGGTGCGAACACCGGGGAGCTGTTTTTT. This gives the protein CATLRGANTGELFF.

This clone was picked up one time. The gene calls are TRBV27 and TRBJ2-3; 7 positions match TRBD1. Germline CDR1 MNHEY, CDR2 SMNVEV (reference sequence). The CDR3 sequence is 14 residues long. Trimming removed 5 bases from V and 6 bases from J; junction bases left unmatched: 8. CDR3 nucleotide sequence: TGTGCCAGCAGTCCAACAGGGGCTCGGGATACGCAGTATTTT. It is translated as CASSPTGARDTQYF.

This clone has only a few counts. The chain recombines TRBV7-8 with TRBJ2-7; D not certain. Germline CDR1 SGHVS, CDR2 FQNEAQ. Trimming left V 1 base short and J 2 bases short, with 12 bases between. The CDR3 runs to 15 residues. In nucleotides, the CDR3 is TGTGCCAGCAGCTTAGTGTTGGGCCCCACCTACGAGCAGTACTTC. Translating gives CASSLVLGPTYEQYF.

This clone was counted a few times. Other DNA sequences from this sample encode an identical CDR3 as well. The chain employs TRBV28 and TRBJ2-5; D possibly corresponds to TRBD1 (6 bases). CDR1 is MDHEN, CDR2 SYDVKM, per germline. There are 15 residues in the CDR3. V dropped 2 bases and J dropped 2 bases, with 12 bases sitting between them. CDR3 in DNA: TGTGCCAGCAGTTTACTCGGGACACCGCAAGAGACCCAGTACTTC. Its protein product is CASSLLGTPQETQYF.

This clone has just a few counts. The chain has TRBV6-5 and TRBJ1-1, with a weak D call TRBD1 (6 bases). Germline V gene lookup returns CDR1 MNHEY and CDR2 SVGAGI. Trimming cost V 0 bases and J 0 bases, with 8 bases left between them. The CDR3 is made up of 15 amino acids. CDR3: CASSYSKGVNTEAFF. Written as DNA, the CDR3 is TGTGCCAGCAGTTACTCGAAGGGGGTGAACACTGAAGCTTTCTTT.

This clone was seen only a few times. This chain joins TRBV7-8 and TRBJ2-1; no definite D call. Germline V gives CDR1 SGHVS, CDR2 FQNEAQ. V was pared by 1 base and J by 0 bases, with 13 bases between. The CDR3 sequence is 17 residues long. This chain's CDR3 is CASSLGRAPSSYNEQFF. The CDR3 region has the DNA TGTGCCAGCAGCTTAGGAAGGGCTCCTAGCTCCTACAATGAGCAGTTCTTC. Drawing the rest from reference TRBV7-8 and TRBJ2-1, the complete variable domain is GAGVSQSPRYKVAKRGQDVALRCDPISGHVSLFWYQQALGQGPEFLTYFQNEAQLDKSGLPSDRFFAERPEGSVSTLKIQRTQQEDSAVYLCASSLGRAPSSYNEQFFGPGTRLTVL.

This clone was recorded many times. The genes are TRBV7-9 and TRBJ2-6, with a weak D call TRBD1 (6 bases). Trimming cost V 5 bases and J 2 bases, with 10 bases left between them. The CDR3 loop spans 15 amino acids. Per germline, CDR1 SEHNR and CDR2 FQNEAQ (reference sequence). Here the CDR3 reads CASSPEGAGANVLTF. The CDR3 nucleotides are TGTGCCAGCAGCCCAGAGGGGGCTGGGGCCAACGTCCTGACTTTC.